One sample yielded the 11 T cell receptor beta chains listed below, sequenced in a study of blood T cell repertoires in COVID-19. The method was immunoSEQ multiplex PCR; TCRdb's version includes in-frame clones alone and lacks a portion of them. The sample records 100,000 to 150,000 clones, around three quarters being singletons. Sequenced input: peripheral blood. The origin of the receptors is a man aged 40-49 years with active or convalescent COVID-19.

This chain connects TRBV5-4 to TRBJ1-1; no reliable D call. This CDR3 has 13 amino acids. CDR1 SGHNT and CDR2 YYREEE come from the germline V gene (reference sequence). The V end was cut by 4 bases, the J end by 6 bases, with 13 bases between. Written as DNA, the CDR3 is TGTGCCAGCAGCCCCGGGTCAATGTCTGAAGCTTTCTTT. The encoded protein is CASSPGSMSEAFF. The entire variable domain, with the rest obtained from reference TRBV5-4 and TRBJ1-1, is as follows: ETGVTQSPTHLIKTRGQQVTLRCSSQSGHNTVSWYQQALGQGPQFIFQYYREEENGRGNFPPRFSGLQFPNYSSELNVNALELDDSALYLCASSPGSMSEAFFGQGTRLTVV.

This chain links TRBV18 with TRBJ1-1; D gene unclear. This CDR3 comprises 15 residues. The V end was cut by 5 bases, the J end by 6 bases, with 19 bases between. The germline CDR1 and CDR2 sequences are KGHSH and LQKENI. The CDR3 nucleotides are TGTGCCAGCTCATCCTTTGAGAGAGTTGGGCCTGAAGCTTTCTTT. Translated: CASSSFERVGPEAFF.

The V call is TRBV19, the J call TRBJ1-1, with a weak D call TRBD1 (6 bases). V lost 3 bases, J lost 2 bases, and 10 bases lay in between. Germline CDR1 is LNHDA and CDR2 is SQIVND (reference sequence). The CDR3 contains 14 residues. The CDR3 DNA follows: TGTGCCAGTAGTATTGGGACATATAACACTGAAGCTTTCTTT. Translating gives CASSIGTYNTEAFF.

V gene TRBV4-2 combines with J gene TRBJ2-3, with D perhaps matching TRBD2 (6 bases). CDR1 and CDR2 (germline): LGHNA, YNFKEQ. The CDR3 totals 15 residues. The V end lost 4 bases, the J end lost 1 base, and 12 bases lay between the germline ends. CDR3 amino acids: CASSPWGVRTDTQYF. The CDR3 nucleotides read TGTGCCAGCAGCCCGTGGGGGGTGCGCACAGATACGCAGTATTTT.

The V and J genes are TRBV4-3 and TRBJ1-3; D is uncertain. This CDR3 spans 16 amino acids. The V gene lost 0 bases and the J gene lost 4 bases, with 13 bases spanning the gap. Germline CDR1 is LGHNA and CDR2 is YSLEER. CDR3 sequence: CASSQDLPGSGNTIYF. As DNA, the CDR3 is TGCGCCAGCAGCCAAGATCTCCCCGGGTCCGGAAACACCATATATTTT.

The chain links TRBV5-1 to TRBJ2-7, with D perhaps matching TRBD2 (6 bases). This CDR3 region has 14 residues. Germline V gene lookup returns CDR1 SGHRS and CDR2 YFSETQ. V was pared by 4 bases and J by 5 bases, with 16 bases between. The CDR3 nucleotides are TGCGCCAGCAGCCATTCCGGAGGCGGGAACGAGCAGTACTTC. This sequence encodes CASSHSGGGNEQYF.

The chain has TRBV6-1 and TRBJ2-1, with D unresolved. Germline assignment: CDR1 MNHNS and CDR2 SASEGT. The germline V and J ends were trimmed by 0 bases and 6 bases, with 6 bases remaining between them. This CDR3 has 13 amino acids. CDR3 residues: CASSEAPGNEQFF. The CDR3 DNA follows: TGTGCCAGCAGTGAAGCCCCCGGCAATGAGCAGTTCTTC.

The chain links TRBV10-3 to TRBJ2-7, with TRBD1 matching 7 bases. The CDR3 spans 13 residues. J lost 2 bases, V lost 5 bases, and 3 bases had no gene match. The germline V gene has CDR1 ENHRY and CDR2 SYGVKD. In DNA form, the CDR3 reads TGTGCCATCAGTTTACAGGGGACCTACGAGCAGTACTTC. Protein product: CAISLQGTYEQYF.

The chain has TRBV6-6 and TRBJ1-6, with D perhaps matching TRBD1 (6 bases). Trimming removed 4 bases at V and 6 bases at J, with 16 bases between. The CDR3 has 16 residues. Germline CDR1 reads MNHNY; CDR2 reads SVGAGI (reference sequence). This CDR3 reads CASSSQGRTRNSPLHF. The CDR3 DNA is TGTGCCAGCAGTTCGCAGGGGCGCACCCGTAATTCACCCCTCCACTTT.

The V and J genes are TRBV11-2 and TRBJ2-7; possibly TRBD2 for D (6 bases). CDR1 is SGHAT and CDR2 is FQNNGV in the germline V gene. The CDR3 contains 16 residues. V was trimmed by 3 bases and J by 6 bases, leaving 21 bases between them. In DNA, the CDR3 is TGTGCCAGCAGCTTGCGCCATAGCGGAATCCCCAGCGAGCAGTACTTC. Protein product: CASSLRHSGIPSEQYF.

The chain is built from TRBV7-8 and TRBJ2-1, with 7 nucleotides matching TRBD1. There are 16 residues in the CDR3. Germline V CDR1 and CDR2: SGHVS, FQNEAQ. Unmatched junction bases numbered 4, after V lost 1 base and J lost 1 base. The CDR3 here is CASSLEGGISYNEQFF. CDR3 bases: TGTGCCAGCAGCTTAGAAGGGGGCATATCCTACAATGAGCAGTTCTTC. The whole variable domain, remainder taken from reference TRBV7-8 and TRBJ2-1, is GAGVSQSPRYKVAKRGQDVALRCDPISGHVSLFWYQQALGQGPEFLTYFQNEAQLDKSGLPSDRFFAERPEGSVSTLKIQRTQQEDSAVYLCASSLEGGISYNEQFFGPGTRLTVL.